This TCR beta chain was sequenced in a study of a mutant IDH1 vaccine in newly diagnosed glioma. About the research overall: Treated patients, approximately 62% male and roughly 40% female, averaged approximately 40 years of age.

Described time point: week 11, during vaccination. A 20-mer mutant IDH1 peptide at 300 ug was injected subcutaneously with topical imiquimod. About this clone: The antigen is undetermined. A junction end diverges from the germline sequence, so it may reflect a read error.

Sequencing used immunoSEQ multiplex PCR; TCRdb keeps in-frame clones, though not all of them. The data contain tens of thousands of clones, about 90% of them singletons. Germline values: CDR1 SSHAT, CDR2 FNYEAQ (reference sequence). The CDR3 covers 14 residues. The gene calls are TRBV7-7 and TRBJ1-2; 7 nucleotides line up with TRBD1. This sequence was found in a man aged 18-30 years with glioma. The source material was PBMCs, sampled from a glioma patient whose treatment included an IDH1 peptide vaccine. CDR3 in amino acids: CASSVTGRDYGYTF. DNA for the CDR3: TGTGCTAGCAGCGTGACAGGGAGAGACTATGGCTACACCTTC.